This T cell receptor beta chain emerged from a study of response to subunit inactivated influenza vaccine. Study-wide findings and caveats: After each seasonal influenza vaccination, few new T cells are recruited, the authors suggested.

Many counts were recorded for this clonotype. Its antigen remains unknown. MiXCR, run by TCRdb on the RT-PCR reads, gives a single entry per CDR3 protein. The table lists 450,000 to 600,000 distinct CDR3 sequences, 6% to 9% of them singletons. The CDR3 is 13 residues long. Germline V gene data show CDR1 as SGHRS and CDR2 as YFSETQ. With 3 bases removed from V and 5 bases from J, the gap between germline ends came to 8 bases. The gene calls are TRBV5-1 and TRBJ2-2; D is perhaps TRBD2 (5 bases). The TCR sequence derives from a man between 50 and 75 years old who received an inactivated influenza vaccine. The sample in question was PBMCs from blood, obtained around 25 months after vaccination. The CDR3 DNA is TGCGCCAGCAGCTCCGGGGTAACCGGGGAGCTGTTTTTT. Its translation: CASSSGVTGELFF.